This T cell receptor beta chain originates from a study of T cell clones after liver transplantation (dated by TCRdb to the late 2010s). For the wider study: The samples were obtained from ITN030ST, a randomized trial that attempted immunosuppression withdrawal within 2 years after liver transplantation. Third party-reactive TCRbeta sequences were also identified from pre-transplant MLRs to serve as an antigen-independent comparator for donor-reactive sequences. Subjects received no induction therapy and standard immunosuppression until randomization at 12-24 months post-transplant. Of the eight recipients, a few were HCV-positive, while the remaining recipients had been transplanted for non-autoimmune, non-viral indications. Donor-reactive T cell clones were identified by TCRbeta sequencing following a pre-transplant mixed lymphocyte reaction and were subsequently tracked in post-transplant blood. Tolerance was defined as complete immunosuppression withdrawal for at least one year with no rise in liver enzymes beyond twice the upper limit of normal. A cohort of 8 liver transplant recipients was studied, of whom 3 were classified as tolerant and 5 as non-tolerant. Blood samples were collected pre-transplant, pre-randomization before withdrawal, and post-randomization after either complete withdrawal or failed withdrawal. Overall study outcomes, separate from this receptor: The conclusions were preliminary, being limited by small, heterogeneous patient numbers and by non-standardized post-transplant time points. Circulating donor-reactive CD4 TCRbeta sequences fell significantly post-transplant in most of the 8 subjects, irrespective of tolerance or HCV status. Without allograft tissue specimens, donor-reactive T cells may have migrated into the graft rather than being deleted. When repertoire turnover was taken into account, detection of donor-reactive sequences was significantly reduced in 7 of 8 subjects for CD4 and in 8 of 8 subjects for CD8. Donor-reactive sequences declined more than third party-reactive ones, suggesting partial antigen-specific deletion unrelated to withdrawal success. In two subjects, low numbers of available donor cells limited the measurable donor-reactive repertoire.

The germline ends are 8 bases apart after V is trimmed by 1 base and J by 6 bases. From the cysteine through the phenylalanine, the CDR3 covers 13 amino acids. The read is trimmed to its CDR3 DNA, 39 bases read in frame from base 1. From a lookup of the germline V gene, CDR1 and CDR2 are SGHTA and FQGNSA. Using immunoSEQ, frozen genomic DNA was subjected to high-throughput TCRbeta CDR3 sequencing, a process that included PCR amplification, mapping, bias correction and internal controls. Per the authors' processing: Only productive rearrangements were retained, and each unique TCRbeta sequence was defined by its CDR3 nucleotide sequence together with its V and J gene. A sequence counted as donor-reactive only if the sequence showed at least 5-fold expansion in CFSE-low cells compared with unstimulated pre-transplant cells and had a frequency of at least 0.01%. To ensure at least 90% detection power, minimum frequency thresholds were set for each subject based on that subject's lowest-template unstimulated sample. Jensen-Shannon divergence between the top 1000 TCRbeta sequences post- versus pre-transplant served as the measure of repertoire turnover. Changes in detection of donor-reactive sequences were tested with two-sided Fisher's exact tests. In its TCRdb copy, this immuneACCESS table keeps in-frame sequences only and misses some clones. Where compared with another copy, unresolved V genes explain less than half of these, and the others have no known cause. The D gene and trimming were derived from the DNA, and the V and J assignments and clone size from that table. The sample table shows 45,000 to 60,000 clones, and about 70% are seen once. About a tenth of the sample rests with the top ten.

Thawed unstimulated PBMCs were stained for CD3, CD4 and CD8 and FACS-sorted into CD3+CD4+ and CD3+CD8+ populations. Each of the 8 studied subjects was randomized to immunosuppression withdrawal. The Qiagen DNeasy Blood and Tissue Kit was used for genomic DNA isolation. As for this clone: The target of this receptor is not known. Base qualities are not recorded, but no much larger clone differs from it by a single base.

In this chain, TRBV7-2 is recombined with TRBJ2-3; confidence is insufficient to name the D gene. This clonotype was sampled from a human patient who received a liver transplant. After transplantation, some T cells may belong to the graft donor instead of the recipient. Sample: CD4+ T cells from blood, taken at the 22-month timepoint. In nucleotides, the sequence is TGTGCCAGCAGCTTAGGGGGTCGGGATACGCAGTATTTT. Its translation reads: CASSLGGRDTQYF.